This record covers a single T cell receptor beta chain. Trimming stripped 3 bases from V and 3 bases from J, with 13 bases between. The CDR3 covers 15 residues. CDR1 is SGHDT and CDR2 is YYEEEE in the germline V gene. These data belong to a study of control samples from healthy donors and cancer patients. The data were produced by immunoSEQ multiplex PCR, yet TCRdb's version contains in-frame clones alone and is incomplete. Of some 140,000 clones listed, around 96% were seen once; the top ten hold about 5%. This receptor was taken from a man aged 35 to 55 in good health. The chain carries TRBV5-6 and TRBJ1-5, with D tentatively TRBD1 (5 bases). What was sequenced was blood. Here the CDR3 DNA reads TGTGCCAGCAGCTGGGGGAGGGCGCTCAATCAGCCCCAGCATTTT. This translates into CASSWGRALNQPQHF.